These 5 T cell receptor beta chains were sequenced from one sample in a study of blood T cell repertoires in COVID-19. Clones were sequenced by immunoSEQ multiplex PCR, and TCRdb holds only the in-frame ones, with some missing. This sample has a few hundred thousand clones, with approximately 86% found just once. Input material: PBMCs or T cells enriched from blood (not recorded which). The source is a woman aged 40-49 years with acute COVID-19.

The chain employs TRBV19 and TRBJ1-2, with unresolved D. Germline V gene sequence: CDR1 LNHDA, CDR2 SQIVND (reference sequence). Trimming took off 7 bases at V and 2 bases at J, with 20 bases between the two ends. The CDR3 has 16 residues. The CDR3 region has the DNA TGTGCCAGTATCGCTCGGTCGGACTCAGTCAACTATGGCTACACCTTC. It specifies CASIARSDSVNYGYTF.

V is TRBV21-1 and J is TRBJ2-4; the table gives TRBD1 as D, unverified against the DNA. TRBV21-1 is reported as a pseudogene. The CDR3 is 20 amino acids. The CDR3 sequence is CASSKRDGTGAILAKNIQYF. The CDR3 DNA reads TGTGCCAGCAGCAAGAGGGATGGGACAGGGGCGATCCTAGCCAAAAACATTCAGTACTTC.

The chain carries TRBV6-5 and TRBJ2-5; TRBD2 agrees at 9 bases. With V trimmed by 6 bases and J by 2 bases, 7 bases remained unmatched. This CDR3 region has 15 residues. CDR1 is MNHEY and CDR2 is SVGAGI in the germline V gene. DNA of the CDR3: TGTGCCAGCAGCCAAATTCTAGCGGGGCAAGAGACCCAGTACTTC. Translated: CASSQILAGQETQYF.

This chain joins TRBV6-4 and TRBJ2-1; TRBD1 matches at 7 bases. CDR3 length: 14 residues. V lost 4 bases, J lost 6 bases, and 6 bases stayed unmatched. The germline V gene has CDR1 MRHNA and CDR2 SNTAGT. The CDR3 bases are TGTGCCAGCAGTGGACAGGGCGAGACCAATGAGCAGTTCTTC. This sequence encodes CASSGQGETNEQFF.

A single count supports this clone. The chain has TRBV29-1 and TRBJ1-1; the D gene is possibly TRBD1 (5 bases). CDR3 length equals 12 residues. The germline V gene encodes CDR1 SQVTM and CDR2 ANQGSEA. V shed 6 bases and J shed 9 bases, with 17 bases lying between them. CDR3 in DNA: TGCAGCGTCCTAAGGGACTTCCCGCAAGCTTTCTTT. Residues: CSVLRDFPQAFF.